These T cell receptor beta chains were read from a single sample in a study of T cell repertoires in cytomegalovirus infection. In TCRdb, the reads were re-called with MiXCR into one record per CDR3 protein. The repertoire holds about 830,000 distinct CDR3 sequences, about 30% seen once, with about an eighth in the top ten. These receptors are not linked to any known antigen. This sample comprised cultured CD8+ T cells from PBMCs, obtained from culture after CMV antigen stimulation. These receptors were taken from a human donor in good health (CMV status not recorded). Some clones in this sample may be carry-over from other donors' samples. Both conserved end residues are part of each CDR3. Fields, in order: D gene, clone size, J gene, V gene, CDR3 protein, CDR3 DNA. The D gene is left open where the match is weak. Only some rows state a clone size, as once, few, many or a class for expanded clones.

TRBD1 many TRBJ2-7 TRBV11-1 CASSFDRDRGTYEQYF TGTGCCAGCAGCTTCGACCGGGACAGGGGCACCTACGAGCAGTACTTC
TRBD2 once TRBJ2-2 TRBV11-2 CASSLGIAGPLGAGELFF TGTGCCAGCAGCTTAGGGATAGCGGGACCCCTAGGAGCCGGGGAGCTGTTTTTT
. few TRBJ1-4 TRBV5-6 CASSLSMATNEKLFF TGTGCCAGCAGCTTGTCTATGGCAACTAATGAAAAACTGTTTTTT
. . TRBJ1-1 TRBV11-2 CASSFWVRQKNTEAFF TGTGCCAGCAGCTTTTGGGTCCGACAGAAGAACACTGAAGCTTTCTTT
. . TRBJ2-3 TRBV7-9 CASSSPLSDTQYF TGTGCCAGCAGCTCCCCTTTGTCAGATACGCAGTATTTT
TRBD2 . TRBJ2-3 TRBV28 CASSYQRGEDTQYF TGTGCCAGCAGTTATCAGCGGGGGGAAGATACGCAGTATTTT
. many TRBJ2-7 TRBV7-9 CASSSGDTVFEQYF TGTGCCAGCAGCTCGGGGGACACCGTTTTTGAGCAGTACTTC
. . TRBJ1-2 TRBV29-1 CSVDRGVFGYTF TGCAGCGTTGATCGGGGCGTGTTTGGCTACACCTTC
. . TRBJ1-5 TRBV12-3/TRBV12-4 CASSSLWTGGQPQHF TGTGCCAGCAGTTCCCTCTGGACGGGAGGTCAGCCCCAGCATTTT
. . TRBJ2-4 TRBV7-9 CASSFRDLGGIQYF TGTGCCAGCAGCTTTCGGGACCTCGGGGGCATTCAGTACTTC
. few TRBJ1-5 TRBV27 CASSFAGADQPQHF TGTGCCAGCAGTTTCGCAGGGGCCGATCAGCCCCAGCATTTT
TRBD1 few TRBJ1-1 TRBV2 CASSEADRGRTEAFF TGTGCCAGCAGTGAAGCTGACAGGGGGAGAACTGAAGCTTTCTTT
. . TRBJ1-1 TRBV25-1 CASVDLLGLNGFF TGTGCCAGCGTGGACTTACTAGGCCTCAATGGTTTCTTT
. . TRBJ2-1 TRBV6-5 CASSYSRLTEGFF TGTGCCAGCAGTTACTCGAGGCTTACGGAGGGGTTCTTC
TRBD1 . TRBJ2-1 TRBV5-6 CASSYPGQGLKGNEQFF TGTGCCAGCAGCTATCCGGGACAGGGATTGAAGGGGAATGAGCAGTTCTTC
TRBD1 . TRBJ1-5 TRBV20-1 CSARGLGTGSNQPQHF TGCAGTGCTAGAGGACTTGGGACAGGGTCCAATCAGCCCCAGCATTTT
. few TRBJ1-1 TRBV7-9 CASSTSGTTEAFF TGTGCCAGCAGCACCTCCGGGACAACTGAAGCTTTCTTT
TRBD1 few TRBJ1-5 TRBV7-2 CASSQTGGRNQPQHF TGTGCCAGCAGCCAAACAGGGGGGCGCAATCAGCCCCAGCATTTT
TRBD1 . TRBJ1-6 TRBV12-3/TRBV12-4 CASRPDRVVSPLHF TGTGCCAGCAGACCCGACAGGGTTGTTTCACCCCTCCACTTT
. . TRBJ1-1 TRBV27 CASRYGGYTEAFF TGTGCCAGCAGGTACGGGGGTTACACTGAAGCTTTCTTT
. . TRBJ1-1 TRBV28 CASSPEIGRDYPEAFF TGTGCCAGCAGCCCTGAGATTGGACGGGACTACCCAGAAGCTTTCTTT
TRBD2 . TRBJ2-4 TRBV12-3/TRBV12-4 CASSLSPGGNIQYF TGTGCCAGCAGTTTATCCCCGGGGGGAAACATTCAGTACTTC
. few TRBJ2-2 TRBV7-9 CASSLVGGTLTGELFF TGTGCCAGCAGCTTAGTGGGCGGGACCCTCACCGGGGAGCTGTTTTTT
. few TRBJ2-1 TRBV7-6 CASSVLGGNEQFF TGTGCCAGCAGCGTCCTTGGGGGCAATGAGCAGTTCTTC
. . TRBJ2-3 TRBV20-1 CSARTSTDTQYF TGCAGTGCTAGGACTAGCACAGATACGCAGTATTTT
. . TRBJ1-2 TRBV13 CASSFNTGPSYGYTF TGTGCCAGCAGCTTTAACACGGGACCCTCCTATGGCTACACCTTC
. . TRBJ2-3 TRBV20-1 CSASWDLDGEGTDTQYF TGCAGTGCTAGTTGGGACTTGGATGGGGAGGGCACAGATACGCAGTATTTT
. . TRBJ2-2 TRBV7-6 CASSSGADTGELFF TGTGCCAGCAGCTCGGGCGCGGACACCGGGGAGCTGTTTTTT
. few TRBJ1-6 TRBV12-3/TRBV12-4 CASSWGRPNSPLHF TGTGCCAGCAGTTGGGGACGGCCTAATTCACCCCTCCACTTT
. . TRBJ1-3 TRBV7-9 CTSSQGQTSGNTIYF TGTACCAGCAGTCAAGGACAAACCTCTGGAAACACCATATATTTT
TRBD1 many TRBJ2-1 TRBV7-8 CASCLGTGFPPYNEQFF TGTGCCAGCTGTTTAGGGACAGGCTTTCCACCTTACAATGAGCAGTTCTTC
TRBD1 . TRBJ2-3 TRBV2 CASSARDRAANTQYF TGTGCCAGCAGTGCCCGGGACAGGGCCGCAAATACGCAGTATTTT
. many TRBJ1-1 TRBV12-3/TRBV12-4 CASTPPNTGTEAFF TGTGCCAGCACCCCCCCCAATACAGGCACTGAAGCTTTCTTT
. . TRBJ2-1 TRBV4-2 CASSPRGGGAYNEQFF TGTGCCAGCAGCCCAAGGGGGGGGGGGGCCTACAATGAGCAGTTCTTC
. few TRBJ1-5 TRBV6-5 CASSSGAGHRQPQHF TGTGCCAGCAGCTCCGGGGCCGGGCACAGACAGCCCCAGCATTTT
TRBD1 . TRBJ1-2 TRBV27 CASRAGGSYGYTF TGTGCCAGCAGGGCAGGGGGGAGCTATGGCTACACCTTC
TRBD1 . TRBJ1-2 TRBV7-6 CASSTRDRASEIGYTF TGTGCCAGCAGCACGAGGGACAGGGCTTCCGAGATCGGCTACACCTTC
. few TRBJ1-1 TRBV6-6 CASSYPDRLQGDTEAFF TGTGCCAGCAGTTACCCCGATAGGCTCCAGGGTGACACTGAAGCTTTCTTT
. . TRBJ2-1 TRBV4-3 CASSQAALGVPNEQFF TGCGCCAGCAGCCAAGCGGCGTTGGGAGTCCCTAATGAGCAGTTCTTC
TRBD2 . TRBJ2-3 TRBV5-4 CASSLALAGGRFGTDTQYF TGTGCCAGCAGCTTGGCGCTAGCGGGGGGGCGGTTCGGCACAGATACGCAGTATTTT
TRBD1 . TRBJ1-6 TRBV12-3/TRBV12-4 CASSLNTYRGSLASPLHF TGTGCCAGCAGTCTTAACACATACAGGGGGTCACTCGCTTCACCCCTCCACTTT
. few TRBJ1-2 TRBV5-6 CASSSRTDSYGYTF TGTGCCAGCAGCTCTAGGACGGACAGCTATGGCTACACCTTC
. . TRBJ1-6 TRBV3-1 CASSPKAWTENSPLHF TGTGCCAGCAGCCCTAAAGCTTGGACAGAGAATTCACCCCTCCACTTT
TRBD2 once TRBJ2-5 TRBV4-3 CASRPIPAGDYQEAQYF TGCGCCAGCAGACCAATCCCAGCGGGGGATTACCAAGAGGCCCAGTACTTC